Each of the 26 T cell receptor beta chains below was sequenced from the same sample in a study of T-cell memory formation after mild COVID-19. Each CDR3 protein gets one entry after TCRdb re-called the 5' RACE reads with MiXCR. The table lists about 180,000 distinct CDR3 sequences, around 16% of them singletons. The specimen sequenced was PBMCs or a T cell subset sorted from them (not recorded which). The source of these receptors is an adult woman who had mild COVID-19 (a few samples of this study predate the infection). Cell type and time point are not known.

A single count supports this clonotype. V usage is TRBV5-5 and J usage is TRBJ1-2, with TRBD1 matching over 8 bases. The CDR3 extends over 14 amino acids. CDR1 and CDR2 (germline): SGHKS, YYEKEE (reference sequence). The V gene end was trimmed by 4 bases and the J gene end by 3 bases; junction bases not matched to a gene: 5. The CDR3 sequence is CASSPGQGDYGYTF. DNA of the CDR3: TGTGCCAGCAGCCCCGGACAGGGAGACTATGGCTACACCTTC.

This chain joins TRBV6-1 and TRBJ2-7, with D possibly TRBD2 on 5 matching bases. Per the germline V gene, CDR1 is MNHNS and CDR2 is SASEGT. This CDR3 contains 14 residues. V dropped 7 bases and J dropped 4 bases, with 17 bases sitting between them. The CDR3 DNA reads as TGTGCCAGCAAAAGGACTTCAGTGGGTTACGAGCAGTACTTC. Amino acids: CASKRTSVGYEQYF.

There are a few counts of this clonotype. The V and J genes are TRBV5-1 and TRBJ2-3; a possible D gene is TRBD2 (6 bases). Trimming left V 5 bases short and J 6 bases short, with 10 bases between. The CDR3 covers 12 residues. Per germline, CDR1 SGHRS and CDR2 YFSETQ. CDR3 region: CASSPGVDTQYF. DNA of the CDR3: TGCGCCAGCAGTCCGGGGGTGGATACGCAGTATTTT.

This clonotype was counted between two and nine times. This chain links TRBV5-6 with TRBJ2-1; 7 nucleotides align to TRBD2. This CDR3 is 17 amino acids long. Germline CDR1 reads SGHDT; CDR2 reads YYEEEE. Trimming took 4 bases from V and 8 from J; bases not matched to a gene: 18. The CDR3 spells CASSPGVPRGSGDEQFF. CDR3 DNA: TGTGCCAGCAGCCCCGGGGTCCCACGGGGAAGCGGGGATGAGCAGTTCTTC.

The chain carries TRBV20-1 and TRBJ2-5; TRBD2 might be the D (5 bases). There are 13 residues in the CDR3. Germline V gives CDR1 DFQATT, CDR2 SNEGSKA (reference sequence). Trimming stripped 3 bases from V and 6 bases from J, with 14 bases between. This chain's CDR3 is CSASRRGWQTQYF. DNA for the CDR3: TGCAGTGCTAGCAGACGGGGTTGGCAGACCCAGTACTTC.

J is TRBJ2-2 and V is TRBV7-9; unclear D gene. Germline assignment: CDR1 SEHNR and CDR2 FQNEAQ (reference sequence). Trimming removed 10 bases from V and 4 bases from J, with 19 bases in between. The CDR3 contains 15 residues. For the CDR3, the DNA is TGTGCCACTCCGTGGCTGCGCGGTCCCACCGGGGAGCTGTTTTTT. It yields the protein CATPWLRGPTGELFF. Full variable domain (remainder filled in from reference TRBV7-9 and TRBJ2-2): DTGVSQNPRHKITKRGQNVTFRCDPISEHNRLYWYRQTLGQGPEFLTYFQNEAQLEKSRLLSDRFSAERPKGSFSTLEIQRTEQGDSAMYLCATPWLRGPTGELFFGEGSRLTVL.

The gene calls are TRBV11-2 and TRBJ2-3, with 14 bases fitting TRBD2. This CDR3 is built from 17 residues. Germline assignment: CDR1 SGHAT and CDR2 FQNNGV. The trim removed 2 bases at V and 1 base at J, leaving 2 bases unmatched. The CDR3 nucleotides read TGTGCCAGCAGCTTACCGGGACTAGCGGGGGGCACAGATACGCAGTATTTT. Its protein is CASSLPGLAGGTDTQYF.

This clonotype was counted many times. This chain links TRBV11-2 with TRBJ2-3, with TRBD2 matching 8 bases. In germline, CDR1 is SGHAT, CDR2 FQNNGV. Trimming at V came to 6 bases and at J to 1 base, leaving 3 bases not matched to a gene. This CDR3 is 14 amino acids long. CDR3 loop: CASRPGGGTDTQYF. CDR3 bases: TGTGCCAGCAGACCGGGAGGGGGCACAGATACGCAGTATTTT.

This clonotype was seen a few times. The chain links TRBV6-1 to TRBJ2-7, with 7 nucleotides matching TRBD2. Germline values: CDR1 MNHNS, CDR2 SASEGT. CDR3 length equals 13 residues. V trimming: 6 bases; J trimming: 3 bases; junction bases outside the gene matches: 5. CDR3 bases: TGTGCCAGCAGGGGGGGGAAAGGCTACGAGCAGTACTTC. It codes for CASRGGKGYEQYF.

This clonotype appeared many times. V and J are TRBV5-1 and TRBJ2-3; TRBD1 matches 9 bases. The CDR3 is 14 amino acids. V lost 5 bases and J lost 10; bases outside the gene matches: 11. Germline V CDR1 and CDR2: SGHRS, YFSETQ. CDR3 coding DNA: TGCGCCAGCAGAAGACAGGGGGGTCCCTTGGCGCAGTATTTT. It is translated as CASRRQGGPLAQYF.

In its sample, this clonotype was seen a few times. The chain uses TRBV5-5 and TRBJ2-7, with 7 bases aligning to TRBD1. Germline V gene lookup returns CDR1 SGHKS and CDR2 YYEKEE (reference sequence). Losses at the gene ends were 5 bases for V and 5 bases for J; bases not matched to a gene: 7. The CDR3 is 13 residues long. The CDR3 sequence: CASRRTGVHEQYF. The CDR3 bases are TGTGCCAGCAGGAGAACAGGGGTCCACGAGCAGTACTTC. Supplemented by reference TRBV5-5 and TRBJ2-7, the full variable domain reads DAGVTQSPTHLIKTRGQQVTLRCSPISGHKSVSWYQQVLGQGPQFIFQYYEKEERGRGNFPDRFSARQFPNYSSELNVNALLLGDSALYLCASRRTGVHEQYFGPGTRLTVT.

This clonotype showed up just a few times. The genes are TRBV12-3 or TRBV12-4 and TRBJ1-6; D remains unclear. V lost 5 bases and J lost 7, with 9 bases in between. The CDR3 is made up of 13 amino acids. The CDR3 nucleotides are TGTGCCAGCAGTCTCAGAGAGAATTCACCCCTCCACTTT. Its protein is CASSLRENSPLHF.

The chain uses TRBV19 and TRBJ1-5, with 8 bases aligning to TRBD1. Germline V CDR1 and CDR2: LNHDA, SQIVND (reference sequence). V was clipped by 3 bases and J by 6 bases; unmatched bases: 7. The CDR3 is 15 amino acids. This chain's CDR3 is CASSMGDRGSQPQHF. The CDR3 DNA sequence: TGTGCCAGTAGTATGGGAGACAGGGGTAGTCAGCCCCAGCATTTT.

This clonotype was found a few times. CDR3 region: CASNRQGLYEQYF. CDR3 DNA: TGTGCCAGCAATAGACAGGGCCTCTACGAGCAGTACTTC. The V call is TRBV6-6, the J call TRBJ2-7, with 7 bases lining up with TRBD1. The V segment lost 7 bases and the J segment 3 bases; nucleotides outside the gene matches: 6. Looked up from germline, CDR1 is MNHNY and CDR2 is SVGAGI (reference sequence). The CDR3 has 13 residues.

This clonotype was counted only a few times. V and J are TRBV7-9 and TRBJ1-6; D is uncertain. V was trimmed by 1 base and J by 8 bases, leaving 18 bases between them. Germline V gives CDR1 SEHNR, CDR2 FQNEAQ (reference sequence). CDR3 size: 17 residues. Here the CDR3 DNA reads TGTGCCAGCAGCTTAGGCGGCTACCCCAGGTCGGATTCACCCCTCCACTTT. Translating it yields CASSLGGYPRSDSPLHF. Complete variable domain (other parts from reference TRBV7-9 and TRBJ1-6): DTGVSQNPRHKITKRGQNVTFRCDPISEHNRLYWYRQTLGQGPEFLTYFQNEAQLEKSRLLSDRFSAERPKGSFSTLEIQRTEQGDSAMYLCASSLGGYPRSDSPLHFGNGTRLTVT.

The chain employs TRBV24-1 and TRBJ2-7; 9 positions match TRBD1. V lost 3 bases, J lost 3 bases, and 5 bases stayed unmatched. This CDR3 comprises 15 residues. Germline assignment: CDR1 KGHDR and CDR2 SFDVKD. The CDR3 loop reads CATSDRTGDGYEQYF. The DNA of the CDR3 is TGTGCCACCAGTGATCGGACAGGGGACGGCTACGAGCAGTACTTC.

V gene TRBV7-9 combines with J gene TRBJ2-1, with TRBD2 matching 12 bases. The J segment lost 7 bases and the V segment lost 6 bases, leaving 7 bases of the junction unmatched. Per germline, CDR1 SEHNR and CDR2 FQNEAQ (reference sequence). The CDR3 extends over 15 amino acids. The CDR3 nucleotides read TGTGCCAGCAGTCCTAGCGGGAGGGCCAAGAATGAGCAGTTCTTC. This translates into CASSPSGRAKNEQFF.

The J gene is TRBJ2-3, the V gene TRBV7-2; D remains ambiguous. The CDR3 length is 14 residues. Germline V lookup: CDR1 SGHTA, CDR2 FQGNSA. Deletions cut 5 bases from V and 5 bases from J, with 14 bases between. CDR3 sequence (DNA): TGTGCCAGCAGCGATACCAGCTTCAGAGATACGCAGTATTTT. Its translation is CASSDTSFRDTQYF.

Points on this clonotype: The junction and the germline gene differ at one end; a read error may be behind it. This chain uses TRBV5-1 with TRBJ1-2; no clear D. CDR1 is SGHRS, CDR2 YFSETQ, per germline. This CDR3 is 13 amino acids long. The CDR3 is CASSLALNYGYTF. The CDR3 region has the DNA TGCGCCAGCAGTTTGGCCCTGAACTATGGCTACACCTTC.

This clonotype turned up a few times. The chain joins TRBV18 to TRBJ2-1; 7 bases match TRBD2. The germline gives CDR1 KGHSH, CDR2 LQKENI. This CDR3 comprises 15 residues. J gave up 6 bases and V 3 bases, and 8 bases lay outside the gene matches. The DNA of the CDR3 is TGTGCCAGCTCACCCCAGCGGGATAGCGCCAATGAGCAGTTCTTC. This gives the protein CASSPQRDSANEQFF.

The V call is TRBV6-5, the J call TRBJ2-5; D gene uncertain. Trimming shortened V by 5 bases and J by 0 bases, and 7 bases separated the two germline ends. Germline CDR1 MNHEY, CDR2 SVGAGI. The CDR3 runs to 13 residues. DNA of the CDR3: TGTGCCAGCAGTCCATGGAACCAAGAGACCCAGTACTTC. As protein: CASSPWNQETQYF.

This sequence joins TRBV30 and TRBJ2-5, with D hard to call. The CDR3 has 13 residues. V was trimmed by 0 bases and J by 5 bases, leaving 10 bases between them. Germline CDR1 is GTSNPN and CDR2 is SVGIG (reference sequence). CDR3 amino acids: CAWSVRLRETQYF. CDR3 in DNA: TGTGCCTGGAGTGTGCGGTTAAGGGAGACCCAGTACTTC.

Only a few counts were recorded for this clonotype. This chain links TRBV5-1 with TRBJ2-1, with D perhaps TRBD2 (5 bases). CDR1 SGHRS and CDR2 YFSETQ come from the germline V gene. Trimming took 4 bases from V and 5 from J, leaving 16 bases between them. This CDR3 contains 15 residues. The CDR3 DNA sequence: TGCGCCAGCAGCCCACGATGGACTCGCGACAATGAGCAGTTCTTC. It is translated as CASSPRWTRDNEQFF.

A few counts support this clonotype. The J gene is TRBJ2-2, the V gene TRBV20-1; 9 nucleotides align to TRBD2. After removal of 2 bases from V and 6 bases from J, the junction contained 10 bases not matched to a gene. Germline CDR1 is DFQATT and CDR2 is SNEGSKA (reference sequence). CDR3 length equals 16 residues. The CDR3 protein is CSARQIAGGPAGELFF. The CDR3 nucleotides read TGCAGTGCTAGACAGATCGCGGGAGGGCCAGCCGGGGAGCTGTTTTTT.

This clonotype was recorded a few times. The chain recombines TRBV4-2 with TRBJ2-7; no definite D call. The germline gives CDR1 LGHNA, CDR2 YNFKEQ. This CDR3 has 17 amino acids. V lost 0 bases and J lost 2, with 17 bases in between. CDR3 residues: CASSQEPESQLAYEQYF. CDR3 in DNA: TGTGCCAGCAGCCAAGAACCGGAAAGCCAGCTCGCCTACGAGCAGTACTTC.

The genes are TRBV7-9 and TRBJ2-4; no clear D. V lost 5 bases and J lost 6, with 14 bases in between. There are 14 residues in the CDR3. Per germline, CDR1 SEHNR and CDR2 FQNEAQ (reference sequence). The chain's CDR3 is CASSPPGSLNIQYF. The CDR3 region has the DNA TGTGCCAGCAGCCCCCCCGGGTCTCTAAACATTCAGTACTTC.